The present T cell receptor beta chain was sequenced within a study of T-cell reconstitution after alpha-beta-depleted transplantation in children. Study-level points and caveats: Newly generated T cells supplied most T-cell counts and diversity one year post-transplant.

Trimming cost V 6 bases and J 2 bases; bases outside gene matches: 7. This CDR3 has 14 amino acids. The germline CDR1 and CDR2 sequences are ENHRY and SYGVKD. In regard to this clonotype: Its specificity is not known.

A TCRbeta library incorporating unique molecular identifiers was prepared. TCRdb reprocessed the PCR reads with MiXCR, giving one entry per CDR3 protein. Of 550,000 to 800,000 distinct CDR3 sequences detected, approximately 14% appear once; the ten largest clones hold roughly 0.77%. This specimen was PBMCs, taken before TCRalphabeta/CD19-depleted stem cell transplant. The receptor was isolated from a girl aged 2-10 years with congenital amegakaryocytic thrombocytopenia, due to receive a stem cell transplant. The J gene is TRBJ2-7, the V gene TRBV10-3; 7 nucleotides match TRBD1. CDR3 DNA sequence: TGTGCCATCAGAGTGACAGGGCCAACCTACGAGCAGTACTTC. Its translation is CAIRVTGPTYEQYF.